This T cell receptor beta chain was found in a study of blood T cell repertoires in COVID-19. Study-level background: Samples came from the United States, Italy and Spain, spanning acute and convalescent COVID-19. The cDNA or gDNA used as material had been derived from T cells, B-cell-depleted T cells, or PBMCs.

The germline V gene encodes CDR1 SGHTA and CDR2 FQGNSA. The CDR3 is made up of 16 amino acids. Trimming stripped 1 base from V and 0 bases from J, with 7 bases between. Original data processing: Cell counts per sample came from amplifying reference gene primers. Here immunoSEQ multiplex PCR was the method, and the copy in TCRdb shows in-frame clones only, minus some. The V and J calls and clone size were taken over from that table, and D and trimming were inferred from the DNA. The sample records approximately 170,000 clones, around 74% being singletons. The TCR comes from a woman over 75 with acute or convalescent COVID-19. The chain is built from TRBV7-2 and TRBJ2-6, with D possibly being TRBD2 (6 bases). The sample was peripheral blood. The CDR3 DNA sequence: TGTGCCAGCAGCTTAGTCGGGGGCTCTGGGGCCAACGTCCTGACTTTC. It encodes CASSLVGGSGANVLTF.